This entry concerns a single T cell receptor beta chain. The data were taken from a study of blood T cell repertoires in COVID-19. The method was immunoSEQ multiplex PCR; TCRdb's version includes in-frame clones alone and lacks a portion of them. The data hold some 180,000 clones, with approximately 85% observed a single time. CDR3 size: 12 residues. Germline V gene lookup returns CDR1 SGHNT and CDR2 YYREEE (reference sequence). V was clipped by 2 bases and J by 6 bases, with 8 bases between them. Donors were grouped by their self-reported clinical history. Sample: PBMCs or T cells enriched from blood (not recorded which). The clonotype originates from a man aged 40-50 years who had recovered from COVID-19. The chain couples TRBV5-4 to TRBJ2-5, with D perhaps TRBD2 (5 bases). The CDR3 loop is CASSFGVKTQYF. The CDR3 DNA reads TGTGCCAGCAGCTTCGGGGTGAAGACCCAGTACTTC.